Sequencing of this TCR beta chain was carried out in a study of T cell repertoires in cytomegalovirus infection. The overall study: Through public TCR beta signatures, both CMV infection and matching HLA type were indicated.

General study points: Summed frequency of public TCR beta families distinguished CMV carriers with the relevant HLA.

V was pared by 4 bases and J by 2 bases, with 8 bases between. CDR3 length equals 14 residues. The germline gives CDR1 SGHTA, CDR2 FQGTGA. This clonotype has at least ten counts. Its specificity is not known. TCRdb re-derived calls from the reads in MiXCR, one entry per CDR3 protein. The sample lists 150,000 to 200,000 distinct CDR3 sequences; roughly 9.8% were seen once. This receptor was taken from a human donor in good health (CMV status not recorded). Some clones in this sample may be carry-over from other donors' samples. The sequenced sample was PBMCs. The chain carries TRBV7-3 and TRBJ2-2; D is ambiguous. The CDR3 sequence: CASSSLDNTGELFF. In DNA form, the CDR3 reads TGTGCCAGCAGCTCACTCGACAACACCGGGGAGCTGTTTTTT.